This passage covers 24 T cell receptor beta chains from one sample sequenced in a study of human T cells and chemical hapten exposure. Time point: pre-sensitization, week 0. Treatment reported: therapeutic diphenylcyclopropenone sensitization with weekly scalp DPC. TCRdb reanalysed the RACE reads using MiXCR and keeps one entry per CDR3 protein. The table records over 300,000 distinct CDR3 sequences, 5.1% of them present only once. The specimen comprised whole blood, sampled in connection with sensitization to the hapten diphenylcyclopropenone (DPC). Receptors were obtained from a woman aged 50 to 60 with alopecia areata. Some clones in this sample may be carry-over from other donors' samples.

This clonotype has ten or more counts. The J gene is TRBJ2-2, the V gene TRBV24-1; 7 nucleotides match TRBD1. The germline V gene has CDR1 KGHDR and CDR2 SFDVKD. V shed 1 base, J shed 7 bases, and the junction held 8 bases outside the gene matches. This CDR3 has 16 residues. The CDR3 bases are TGTGCCACCAGTGATTTTGGAACAGGGGCGGGCGGGGAGCTGTTTTTT. This sequence encodes CATSDFGTGAGGELFF.

This clonotype has just a few counts. The V and J genes are TRBV18 and TRBJ2-6; 7 bases are shared with TRBD2. Germline V gives CDR1 KGHSH, CDR2 LQKENI. The junction had 5 bases not matched to a gene; V was cut back by 0 bases and J by 0 bases. The CDR3 spans 18 residues. The CDR3 reads CASSPPGGLSSGANVLTF. DNA of the CDR3: TGTGCCAGCTCACCACCGGGAGGGCTTAGCTCTGGGGCCAACGTCCTGACTTTC.

CDR3 DNA: TGTGCCAGCAGTGACTCCCAGGGGGCTGAACAGCCCCAGCATTTT. Translating it yields CASSDSQGAEQPQHF. The J gene is TRBJ1-5, the V gene TRBV6-1, with 8 bases that match TRBD1. The CDR3 covers 15 residues. Germline V gene data show CDR1 as MNHNS and CDR2 as SASEGT. The J segment lost 7 bases and the V segment lost 3 bases, leaving 8 bases of the junction unmatched.

This clonotype was seen ten or more times. The chain recombines TRBV12-3 or TRBV12-4 with TRBJ2-2; D gene uncertain. The CDR3 runs 13 residues. The V gene lost 5 bases and the J gene lost 0 bases, with 4 bases spanning the gap. CDR3 DNA sequence: TGTGCCAGCAGTCTGACGAACACCGGGGAGCTGTTTTTT. This translates into CASSLTNTGELFF.

This clonotype was observed at least ten times. The J gene is TRBJ1-1, the V gene TRBV28; D gene ambiguous. Per the germline V gene, CDR1 is MDHEN and CDR2 is SYDVKM. CDR3 size: 13 residues. V gave up 3 bases and J gave up 1 base, with 6 bases separating them. The CDR3 sequence: CASSFHGNTEAFF. CDR3 bases: TGTGCCAGCAGTTTTCACGGGAACACTGAAGCTTTCTTT.

This clonotype was observed at least ten times. This rearrangement joins TRBV7-2 to TRBJ2-3; 7 bases agree with TRBD1. The CDR3 spans 15 residues. Germline V CDR1 and CDR2: SGHTA, FQGNSA. V gave up 2 bases and J gave up 1 base; unmatched junction bases: 3. CDR3 amino acids: CASSLITGGTDTQYF. In DNA, the CDR3 is TGTGCCAGCAGCTTAATTACAGGGGGCACAGATACGCAGTATTTT.

This chain uses TRBV9 with TRBJ2-3; 9 bases align to TRBD2. The V segment lost 3 bases and the J segment 0 bases; nucleotides outside the gene matches: 2. The CDR3 consists of 15 residues. CDR1 SGDLS and CDR2 YYNGEE come from the germline V gene. The CDR3 here is CASSGGLASTDTQYF. As DNA, the CDR3 is TGTGCCAGCAGCGGGGGACTAGCCAGCACAGATACGCAGTATTTT.

This clonotype was counted between two and nine times. The chain has TRBV7-7 and TRBJ2-5, with unresolved D. Germline values: CDR1 SSHAT, CDR2 FNYEAQ (reference sequence). V lost 5 bases and J 0 bases, leaving 7 bases between the germline ends. This CDR3 contains 13 residues. CDR3 amino acids: CASSQDYQETQYF. CDR3 in DNA: TGTGCCAGCAGCCAAGACTACCAAGAGACCCAGTACTTC.

In this sample, this clonotype turned up many times. J is TRBJ2-2 and V is TRBV13; TRBD2 matches at 9 bases. The V and J ends lost 5 bases and 2 bases, in that order; junction bases with no gene match: 3. CDR1 and CDR2 from the germline V gene are PRHDT and FYEKMQ (reference sequence). The CDR3 runs 15 residues. The CDR3 sequence is CASSLAGLNTGELFF. As DNA, the CDR3 is TGTGCCAGCAGCCTAGCGGGGCTTAACACCGGGGAGCTGTTTTTT.

This chain links TRBV19 with TRBJ1-5, with D possibly matching TRBD1 (6 bases). There are 13 residues in the CDR3. V lost 3 bases and J lost 10, with 13 bases in between. Germline V CDR1 and CDR2: LNHDA, SQIVND (reference sequence). The CDR3 loop reads CASSMPGENPQHF. For the CDR3, the DNA is TGTGCCAGTAGTATGCCAGGGGAGAACCCCCAGCATTTT.

The sample holds many counts of this clonotype. This chain joins TRBV7-2 and TRBJ2-5; 8 positions agree with TRBD2. Germline V gene lookup returns CDR1 SGHTA and CDR2 FQGNSA. This CDR3 has 16 amino acids. J gave up 1 base and V 6 bases, and 10 bases lay outside the gene matches. The CDR3 here is CASSPFETSAQETQYF. The CDR3, as DNA: TGTGCCAGCAGTCCGTTCGAGACTAGCGCCCAAGAGACCCAGTACTTC.

This clonotype was found once. The chain carries TRBV19 and TRBJ1-2; D is ambiguous. Between the trimmed V and J ends, which lost 7 bases and 0 bases, there was a span of 6 bases. Germline V gives CDR1 LNHDA, CDR2 SQIVND (reference sequence). This CDR3 contains 12 residues. The CDR3 sequence is CASKPANYGYTF. Written as DNA, the CDR3 is TGTGCCAGTAAACCAGCTAACTATGGCTACACCTTC.

In this sample, this clonotype turned up a few times. CDR3 amino acids: CASSSPVDRGRTEAFF. Written as DNA, the CDR3 is TGTGCCAGCAGCTCTCCCGTAGACAGGGGGAGAACTGAAGCTTTCTTT. The chain uses TRBV7-9 and TRBJ1-1, with TRBD1 matching 9 bases. The junction had 11 bases not matched to a gene; V was cut back by 4 bases and J by 5 bases. Germline assignment: CDR1 SEHNR and CDR2 FQNEAQ (reference sequence). The CDR3 sequence is 16 residues long.

This clonotype was counted many times. The V gene is TRBV13, the J gene TRBJ2-7, with D perhaps matching TRBD1 (6 bases). Germline V lookup: CDR1 PRHDT, CDR2 FYEKMQ (reference sequence). The CDR3 has 14 amino acids. Trimming cost V 4 bases and J 2 bases, with 12 bases left between them. The CDR3 is CASSSQGAAYEQYF. CDR3 coding DNA: TGTGCCAGCAGCTCACAGGGTGCTGCCTACGAGCAGTACTTC.

This clonotype was recorded at least ten times. The chain is built from TRBV7-8 and TRBJ1-1; 10 positions match TRBD1. Germline CDR1 and CDR2: SGHVS and FQNEAQ. Trimming cost V 0 bases and J 11 bases; bases outside gene matches: 6. The CDR3 covers 14 residues. The CDR3 region is CASSLAGTGEEAFF. The CDR3 nucleotides read TGTGCCAGCAGCTTAGCGGGGACAGGGGAAGAGGCTTTCTTT.

This clonotype appeared a few times. V is TRBV7-9 and J is TRBJ1-4; D call uncertain. The CDR3 contains 13 residues. Germline values: CDR1 SEHNR, CDR2 FQNEAQ (reference sequence). Trimming stripped 3 bases from V and 7 bases from J, with 9 bases between. For the CDR3, the DNA is TGTGCCAGCAGCTTGCGTCTGAGTGAAAAACTGTTTTTT. This sequence encodes CASSLRLSEKLFF.

This clonotype showed up many times. The rearrangement uses TRBV6-5 and TRBJ2-7, with a weak D call TRBD1 (6 bases). The CDR3 runs to 14 residues. Germline V gene lookup returns CDR1 MNHEY and CDR2 SVGAGI. Trimming shortened V by 2 bases and J by 6 bases, and 14 bases separated the two germline ends. The CDR3: CASSYGGRGIEQYF. The CDR3 coding sequence is TGTGCCAGCAGTTACGGGGGCCGGGGTATCGAGCAGTACTTC.

The rearrangement joins TRBV2 to TRBJ2-1; tentatively, D is TRBD2 (5 bases). V dropped 6 bases and J dropped 0 bases, with 12 bases sitting between them. CDR3 size: 15 residues. Germline V gene sequence: CDR1 SNHLY, CDR2 FYNNEI. The CDR3 DNA follows: TGTGCCAGCAGCCCGGACTTCTCCTCCTACAATGAGCAGTTCTTC. Its translation is CASSPDFSSYNEQFF.

V is TRBV3-1 and J is TRBJ2-7; perhaps TRBD1 as D (6 bases). V lost 0 bases, J lost 2 bases, and 11 bases lay in between. CDR1 is LGHDT and CDR2 is YNNKEL in the germline V gene (reference sequence). The CDR3 has 15 amino acids. CDR3 bases: TGTGCCAGCAGCCAAGAAACAGGGAGTACCTACGAGCAGTACTTC. This sequence encodes CASSQETGSTYEQYF.

This clonotype was seen more than once but under ten times. The V call is TRBV20-1, the J call TRBJ2-1; 8 bases match TRBD1. The CDR3 loop spans 12 amino acids. V was pared by 2 bases and J by 10 bases, with 4 bases of the junction left unmatched. Germline V gives CDR1 DFQATT, CDR2 SNEGSKA (reference sequence). In DNA, the CDR3 is TGCAGTGCTAGACGGAACAGGGGGGAGCAGTTCTTC. Protein sequence: CSARRNRGEQFF.

This clonotype was observed a few times. In nucleotides, the CDR3 is TGTGCCAGCAGCTTATTTCAGCCCCTGGGCTCCTACAATGAGCAGTTCTTC. Translated: CASSLFQPLGSYNEQFF. The V gene is TRBV7-8, the J gene TRBJ2-1; no clear D. This CDR3 comprises 17 residues. Germline V lookup: CDR1 SGHVS, CDR2 FQNEAQ. Deletions cut 2 bases from V and 0 bases from J, with 14 bases between.

This clonotype has a count of ten or more. The chain carries TRBV6-2 or TRBV6-3 and TRBJ1-2, with D uncertain. V was clipped by 5 bases and J by 3 bases, with 13 bases between them. In germline, CDR1 is MNHEY, CDR2 SVGEGT. This CDR3 spans 14 amino acids. CDR3 amino acids: CASSEGDGDYGYTF. As DNA, the CDR3 is TGTGCCAGCAGTGAGGGCGACGGGGACTATGGCTACACCTTC.

This clonotype turned up a few times. The V call is TRBV7-9, the J call TRBJ2-1; D is perhaps TRBD2 (5 bases). The CDR3 contains 12 residues. V lost 5 bases, J lost 13 bases, and 15 bases lay in between. Germline V lookup: CDR1 SEHNR, CDR2 FQNEAQ (reference sequence). The CDR3 here is CASSVESSSQFF. The CDR3 DNA is TGTGCCAGCAGCGTAGAGAGTTCTAGCCAGTTCTTC. The full variable domain, rest sourced from reference TRBV7-9 and TRBJ2-1, is DTGVSQNPRHKITKRGQNVTFRCDPISEHNRLYWYRQTLGQGPEFLTYFQNEAQLEKSRLLSDRFSAERPKGSFSTLEIQRTEQGDSAMYLCASSVESSSQFFGPGTRLTVL.

A few counts support this clonotype. The chain carries TRBV6-2 or TRBV6-3 and TRBJ2-1; D is possibly TRBD2 (6 bases). Looked up from germline, CDR1 is MNHEY and CDR2 is SVGEGT. This CDR3 contains 17 residues. The germline V and J ends were trimmed by 6 bases and 0 bases, with 18 bases remaining between them. CDR3 in amino acids: CASSPLRGSPSYNEQFF. For the CDR3, the DNA is TGTGCCAGCAGCCCCCTTCGGGGGAGCCCCTCCTACAATGAGCAGTTCTTC.